These 25 T cell receptor beta chains share one sample of origin, sequenced in a study of T cells in Graves' hyperthyroidism and ophthalmopathy (dated by TCRdb to 2018 to 2020). Library generation was performed with multiplex PCR. TCRdb lists the instrument as Illumina HiSeq 2000. The TCR beta CDR3 regions were amplified from RNA transcripts. For the first round of RT-PCR on the TCR CDR3, the HTBI primer set was used together with the Qiagen OneStep RT-PCR kit. The public reads were run again by TCRdb, first through fastp at Q25 and then through MiXCR, and only productive beta chains were kept. When rows share a CDR3 protein, they turn into one entry using the most common DNA and genes. The sample yields over 350,000 distinct CDR3 sequences; about 14% were counted once. The ten biggest clones cover 25% to 30% of the sample. The sequenced sample was blood. All receptors derive from a man in his fifties with Graves' ophthalmopathy.

The chain couples TRBV27 to TRBJ2-1; 7 nucleotides line up with TRBD2. CDR1 and CDR2 from the germline V gene are MNHEY and SMNVEV (reference sequence). The junction had 10 bases not matched to a gene; V was cut back by 4 bases and J by 4 bases. The CDR3 totals 16 residues. In nucleotides, the CDR3 is TGTGCCAGCAGTTACGAGCGGGGCGTCGGATACAATGAGCAGTTCTTC. Translation: CASSYERGVGYNEQFF.

This clonotype came up once. A single base separates this from a much larger clone, so it may be a read error. This chain joins TRBV12-3 or TRBV12-4 and TRBJ2-4; no firm D call. CDR3 length: 17 residues. V lost 1 base, J lost 0 bases, and 13 bases lay in between. CDR3: CASSLELVALAKNIQYF. CDR3 nucleotide sequence: TGTGCCAGCAGTTTAGAGTTGGTCGCCTTAGCCAAAAACATTCAGTACTTC.

CDR3 DNA: TGTGCCAGCAGCGTCGCCGGGGGGGGCCGATACAATGAGCAGTTCTTC. Protein product: CASSVAGGGRYNEQFF. The chain has TRBV9 and TRBJ2-1; 8 bases agree with TRBD2. The CDR3 loop spans 16 amino acids. The germline V gene has CDR1 SGDLS and CDR2 YYNGEE. J lost 4 bases, V lost 2 bases, and 8 bases had no gene match.

This clonotype was found a few times. The CDR3 coding sequence is TGCAGTGCTAGAGATGCGGGAGGCATGAACGAGCAGTACTTC. It codes for CSARDAGGMNEQYF. The V and J genes are TRBV20-1 and TRBJ2-7; 8 nucleotides align to TRBD2. V was pared by 0 bases and J by 5 bases, with 6 bases of the junction left unmatched. This CDR3 is 14 amino acids long. Germline CDR1 DFQATT, CDR2 SNEGSKA (reference sequence).

The chain uses TRBV4-1 and TRBJ1-2; 9 bases fit TRBD1. CDR3 size: 16 residues. V gave up 4 bases and J gave up 4 bases; unmatched junction bases: 10. The V gene's germline CDR1 is MGHRA and CDR2 YSYEKL. CDR3 sequence (DNA): TGCGCCAGCAGCCCTCATTTCGGGACAGGGACCTATGGCTACACCTTC. Translation gives CASSPHFGTGTYGYTF.

This clonotype was recorded at least ten times. The rearrangement links TRBV29-1 to TRBJ2-1, with 14 bases matching TRBD2. The CDR3 runs to 15 residues. With V trimmed by 5 bases and J by 4 bases, 4 bases remained unmatched. Germline-derived CDR1 and CDR2 are SQVTM and ANQGSEA. This CDR3 is CSVRGTSGSYNEQFF. DNA of the CDR3: TGCAGCGTTCGGGGGACTAGCGGGAGTTACAATGAGCAGTTCTTC.

The chain joins TRBV2 to TRBJ1-5; D perhaps matches TRBD1 (5 bases). The germline CDR1 and CDR2 sequences are SNHLY and FYNNEI. The CDR3 consists of 16 residues. Trimming took 4 bases from V and 7 from J, leaving 20 bases between them. The chain's CDR3 is CASSVRVGGGSQPQHF. The CDR3 coding sequence is TGTGCCAGCAGTGTAAGGGTCGGGGGGGGGAGCCAGCCCCAGCATTTT. The full variable domain, rest sourced from reference TRBV2 and TRBJ1-5, is EPEVTQTPSHQVTQMGQEVILRCVPISNHLYFYWYRQILGQKVEFLVSFYNNEISEKSEIFDDQFSVERPDGSNFTLKIRSTKLEDSAMYFCASSVRVGGGSQPQHFGDGTRLSIL.

This clonotype turned up a few times. Sequence at one end of the junction differs from germline and may be a read error. The CDR3 here is CAGSSTGEMLSGANVLTF. CDR3 coding DNA: TGCGCCGGCAGCTCGACAGGGGAGATGTTATCTGGGGCCAACGTCCTGACTTTC. This chain connects TRBV5-1 to TRBJ2-6; the match to TRBD1 covers 8 bases. The length of the CDR3 is 18 residues. Looked up from germline, CDR1 is SGHRS and CDR2 is YFSETQ.

There are a few counts of this clonotype. The rearrangement joins TRBV20-1 to TRBJ1-4, with D possibly TRBD1 on 5 matching bases. The V end lost 4 bases, the J end lost 6 bases, and 9 bases lay between the germline ends. The CDR3 runs to 12 residues. Per germline, CDR1 DFQATT and CDR2 SNEGSKA (reference sequence). The CDR3 DNA reads as TGCAGTGCTAACCGGGGGGATGAAAAACTGTTTTTT. Amino acids: CSANRGDEKLFF.

In its sample, this clonotype was seen many times. V usage is TRBV4-1 and J usage is TRBJ1-1; no clear D gene. Germline assignment: CDR1 MGHRA and CDR2 YSYEKL. V was pared by 0 bases and J by 1 base, with 6 bases between. CDR3 length: 14 amino acids. CDR3 amino acids: CASSQDPSNTEAFF. In nucleotides, the CDR3 is TGCGCCAGCAGCCAAGATCCCTCGAACACTGAAGCTTTCTTT.

The chain combines TRBV13 with TRBJ2-4; 7 bases fit TRBD1. Germline V gives CDR1 PRHDT, CDR2 FYEKMQ (reference sequence). The trim removed 2 bases at V and 4 bases at J, leaving 5 bases unmatched. CDR3 size: 15 residues. The CDR3 region is CASSLPGGSKNIQYF. DNA of the CDR3: TGTGCCAGCAGCTTACCAGGGGGTTCGAAAAACATTCAGTACTTC. Based on the CDR3 plus reference TRBV13 and TRBJ2-4, the full variable domain is AAGVIQSPRHLIKEKRETATLKCYPIPRHDTVYWYQQGPGQDPQFLISFYEKMQSDKGSIPDRFSAQQFSDYHSELNMSSLELGDSALYFCASSLPGGSKNIQYFGAGTRLSVL.

The chain employs TRBV19 and TRBJ1-1, with 7 bases that match TRBD1. This CDR3 spans 18 amino acids. V lost 3 bases, J lost 0 bases, and 13 bases stayed unmatched. The germline V gene has CDR1 LNHDA and CDR2 SQIVND (reference sequence). The CDR3 coding sequence is TGTGCCAGTAGTATCGGCCCAGGGGGGCGTAGTATGAACACTGAAGCTTTCTTT. Protein sequence: CASSIGPGGRSMNTEAFF.

This clonotype turned up a few times. CDR3 loop: CANGQGAGNEQFF. The CDR3 region has the DNA TGTGCCAACGGACAGGGGGCAGGGAATGAGCAGTTCTTC. The chain employs TRBV12-3 or TRBV12-4 and TRBJ2-1; 11 positions match TRBD1. The CDR3 loop spans 13 amino acids. V lost 10 bases, J lost 7 bases, and 6 bases stayed unmatched.

This clonotype was recorded many times. This chain connects TRBV5-1 to TRBJ2-3; tentatively, D is TRBD2 (5 bases). The CDR3 runs to 15 residues. The V and J ends lost 5 bases and 5 bases respectively, with 18 bases between them. In germline, CDR1 is SGHRS, CDR2 YFSETQ. The CDR3 loop is CASRRIGNPEDTQYF. The CDR3 coding sequence is TGCGCCAGCAGAAGAATCGGGAACCCGGAAGATACGCAGTATTTT.

This clonotype has ten or more counts. The chain joins TRBV3-1 to TRBJ2-7; 7 bases agree with TRBD2. The CDR3 is 12 residues long. Germline-derived CDR1 and CDR2 are LGHDT and YNNKEL (reference sequence). DNA of the CDR3: TGTGGGGGAGGGAGGCGTGGAAGCGAGCAGTACTTC. This sequence encodes CGGGRRGSEQYF.

This sequence joins TRBV2 and TRBJ2-2, with D possibly called TRBD1 or TRBD2 (5 bases each). The V end lost 4 bases, the J end lost 3 bases, and 9 bases lay between the germline ends. Germline V CDR1 and CDR2: SNHLY, FYNNEI. The CDR3 is 14 residues long. CDR3 DNA sequence: TGTGCCAGCAGTGGACGGGGCCACACCGGGGAGCTGTTTTTT. Its protein product is CASSGRGHTGELFF.

Ten or more counts support this clonotype. The V gene is TRBV24-1, the J gene TRBJ2-1; D is possibly TRBD2 (6 bases). Trimming shortened V by 6 bases and J by 9 bases, and 20 bases separated the two germline ends. Germline V lookup: CDR1 KGHDR, CDR2 SFDVKD. The CDR3 length is 15 residues. The CDR3 loop reads CATSKDGRRTAEQFF. The CDR3 nucleotides read TGTGCCACCAGTAAGGACGGGAGACGCACAGCTGAGCAGTTCTTC.

This clonotype was seen many times. The rearrangement links TRBV10-3 to TRBJ2-5; 11 bases map to TRBD1. With 6 bases clipped from V and 2 bases from J, the junction kept 5 bases outside the gene matches. The CDR3 is 15 residues long. The germline V gene has CDR1 ENHRY and CDR2 SYGVKD. The CDR3 reads CAIRTGTGGQETQYF. CDR3 sequence (DNA): TGTGCCATCAGAACCGGGACAGGGGGGCAAGAGACCCAGTACTTC.

This clonotype was counted many times. This chain joins TRBV5-1 and TRBJ2-3, with TRBD2 matching over 8 bases. V was clipped by 3 bases and J by 1 base; unmatched bases: 13. Germline CDR1 SGHRS, CDR2 YFSETQ. The CDR3 is made up of 18 amino acids. Here the CDR3 DNA reads TGCGCCAGCAGCTCCAGATCAGGACTAGCAGTCCGCACAGATACGCAGTATTTT. The encoded protein is CASSSRSGLAVRTDTQYF. The full variable domain, completed using reference TRBV5-1 and TRBJ2-3, is KAGVTQTPRYLIKTRGQQVTLSCSPISGHRSVSWYQQTPGQGLQFLFEYFSETQRNKGNFPGRFSGRQFSNSRSEMNVSTLELGDSALYLCASSSRSGLAVRTDTQYFGPGTRLTVL.

The V gene is TRBV13, the J gene TRBJ2-1, with 8 bases that match TRBD2. This CDR3 has 16 residues. The ends lost 4 bases at V and 0 bases at J; junction bases unmatched: 5. CDR1 is PRHDT, CDR2 FYEKMQ, per germline (reference sequence). CDR3 DNA sequence: TGTGCCAGCAGCTCGCGGGAGGCCTCCTCCTACAATGAGCAGTTCTTC. Amino acids: CASSSREASSYNEQFF.

This clonotype has a count of ten or more. This chain uses TRBV12-3 or TRBV12-4 with TRBJ2-4; D gene ambiguous. The CDR3 sequence is 11 residues long. With 2 bases removed from V and 8 bases from J, the gap between germline ends came to 4 bases. In DNA form, the CDR3 reads TGTGCCAGCAGTTTAAGCCACATTCAGTACTTC. As protein: CASSLSHIQYF.

This clonotype has a handful of counts. As DNA, the CDR3 is TGTGCCAGCAGTGAAACTAATGAGCAGTACTTC. Its translation is CASSETNEQYF. This chain links TRBV25-1 with TRBJ2-7; D is uncertain. The CDR3 contains 11 residues. The V gene lost 2 bases and the J gene lost 7 bases, with 6 bases spanning the gap. CDR1 and CDR2 from the germline V gene are MGHDK and SYGVNS.

The V gene is TRBV19, the J gene TRBJ1-1, with D possibly TRBD1 on 6 matching bases. Germline V lookup: CDR1 LNHDA, CDR2 SQIVND (reference sequence). The CDR3 consists of 16 residues. Trimming took off 6 bases at V and 5 bases at J, with 22 bases between the two ends. The CDR3 bases are TGTGCCAGTAGGGGACAAACAGGACTCTTAAATACTGAAGCTTTCTTT. Translation: CASRGQTGLLNTEAFF.

This clonotype was counted only a few times. V is TRBV19 and J is TRBJ1-2; no reliable D call. V shed 7 bases and J shed 7 bases, with 16 bases lying between them. In germline, CDR1 is LNHDA, CDR2 SQIVND (reference sequence). The CDR3 consists of 13 residues. The CDR3 DNA reads TGTGCCAGTACCACGGACCGGGCGGGTGGCTACACCTTC. Encoded protein: CASTTDRAGGYTF.

To note about this clonotype: This may arise from a read error, as a much more abundant clone is one base away. The chain employs TRBV30 and TRBJ2-2; a weak D match, TRBD2 (6 bases). Trimming left V 7 bases short and J 3 bases short, with 18 bases between. The CDR3 is 15 amino acids. Germline CDR1 and CDR2: GTSNPN and SVGIG (reference sequence). The CDR3: CASSPGVEHTGELFF. In nucleotides, the CDR3 is TGTGCCTCCAGCCCGGGAGTTGAGCACACCGGGGAGCTGTTTTTT.